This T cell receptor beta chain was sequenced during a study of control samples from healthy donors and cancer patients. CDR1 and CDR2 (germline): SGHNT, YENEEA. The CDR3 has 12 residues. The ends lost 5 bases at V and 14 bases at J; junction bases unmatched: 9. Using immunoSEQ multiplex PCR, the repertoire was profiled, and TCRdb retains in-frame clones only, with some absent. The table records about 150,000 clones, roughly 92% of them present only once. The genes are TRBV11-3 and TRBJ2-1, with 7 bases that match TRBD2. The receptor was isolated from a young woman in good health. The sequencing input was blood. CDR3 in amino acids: CASSQSGANKFF. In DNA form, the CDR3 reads TGTGCCAGCAGCCAAAGCGGGGCCAACAAGTTCTTC.